These T cell receptor beta chains were read from a single sample in a study of T cells in Graves' hyperthyroidism and ophthalmopathy. TCRdb called the multiplex PCR reads again in MiXCR, with one record for every CDR3 protein. Of 200,000 to 250,000 distinct CDR3 sequences listed, roughly 15% are singletons. Sequenced: blood. The receptors shown here come from a woman between 18 and 29 years old with Graves' ophthalmopathy. Each CDR3 is given with its conserved first and last residue.

J gene | V gene | CDR3 protein
TRBJ1-1 | TRBV20-1 | CSARQYTEAFF
TRBJ2-1 | TRBV7-2 | CASSFGLSYNEQFF
TRBJ2-1 | TRBV28 | CASRTGAASSYNEQFF
TRBJ2-7 | TRBV20-1 | CNARSSDAYEQYF
TRBJ1-1 | TRBV7-9 | CASSTTEGWDTEAFF
TRBJ2-7 | TRBV4-1 | CASSPGLVSNEQYF
TRBJ1-1 | TRBV25-1 | CASSEPRGANTEAFF
TRBJ1-1 | TRBV12-3/TRBV12-4 | CASSAVGQGVEAFF
TRBJ2-1 | TRBV28 | CAIKNRADEQFF
TRBJ2-7 | TRBV10-1 | CASSESGLAGGTQYF
TRBJ1-5 | TRBV5-6 | CASSSRDRVYQPQHF
TRBJ1-2 | TRBV13 | CASSLGDDSHYGYTF
TRBJ2-1 | TRBV9 | CASSVESAYNEQFF
TRBJ1-2 | TRBV2 | CASRDTGRFYGYTF
TRBJ2-7 | TRBV28 | CASSPTVSEREYDEQYF
TRBJ2-1 | TRBV7-9 | CASSGTSGWNEQFF
TRBJ2-3 | TRBV28 | CASSPRRTDTQYF
TRBJ2-6 | TRBV28 | CASSAAGQLSSGANVLTF
TRBJ2-2 | TRBV20-1 | CSAIRTNTGELFF
TRBJ2-1 | TRBV7-2 | CASSLQGEANEQFF
TRBJ2-5 | TRBV10-3 | CAIHDPDRGRETQYF
TRBJ2-5 | TRBV19 | CASSFGSPGTQYF
TRBJ2-3 | TRBV20-1 | CSARRRGGADTQYF
TRBJ2-1 | TRBV3-1 | CASSQGSSGGAYEQFF
TRBJ1-1 | TRBV19 | CASSPRGPEAFF
TRBJ2-2 | TRBV28 | CASSLMGNNGASTGELFF
TRBJ1-2 | TRBV6-1 | CASSEAPRPGQGTYGYTF
TRBJ1-5 | TRBV4-2 | CASSQGAMGNQPQHF
TRBJ2-5 | TRBV27 | CASSPSSGRGEYF
TRBJ1-1 | TRBV3-1 | CASSQWGNTEAFF
TRBJ2-5 | TRBV13 | CASSLGWGNETQYF
TRBJ2-3 | TRBV20-1 | CSAIFTDTQYF
TRBJ1-2 | TRBV3-1 | CASSPSGDRANYGYTF
TRBJ2-2 | TRBV3-1 | CASSRMNTGELFF
TRBJ1-1 | TRBV24-1 | CATSETGNMNTEAFF
TRBJ2-7 | TRBV12-3/TRBV12-4 | CASSPTLAEDPYEQYF
TRBJ2-7 | TRBV5-1 | CASRADMTTYEQYF
TRBJ2-5 | TRBV2 | CATKRSGGTQYF
TRBJ1-5 | TRBV6-2/TRBV6-3 | CASKMDRGNNQPQHF
TRBJ2-1 | TRBV9 | CASSALSGRGDNEQFF
TRBJ1-5 | TRBV19 | CASSIAWRQGANQPQHF
TRBJ1-5 | TRBV6-2/TRBV6-3 | CASKTGGLGGNQPQHF
TRBJ1-1 | TRBV20-1 | CSAPLRTEAFF
TRBJ2-1 | TRBV7-3 | CASSAGGAYNEQFF
TRBJ1-5 | TRBV5-5 | CASSPEALAARRPQHF
TRBJ2-3 | TRBV6-1 | CASSSGLPYSTDTQYF
TRBJ1-4 | TRBV7-2 | CASSRGPDGGKLFF
TRBJ1-1 | TRBV19 | CASSLQGRTKAFF
TRBJ2-1 | TRBV7-8 | CASSLDLAGNEQFF
TRBJ2-3 | TRBV19 | CASSRTKSTDTQYF
TRBJ1-1 | TRBV4-1 | CASSQPILRETKAFF
TRBJ2-1 | TRBV18 | CASSPPGNNEQFF
TRBJ2-3 | TRBV20-1 | CSARVSADTQYF
TRBJ2-1 | TRBV19 | CASSMGSGGNEQFF
TRBJ2-5 | TRBV5-1 | CASSSDPRETQYF
TRBJ2-7 | TRBV12-3/TRBV12-4 | CASRNRGSYEQYF
TRBJ2-7 | TRBV19 | CASSPRAGKDEQYF
TRBJ1-1 | TRBV19 | CASSTYGGTEAFF
TRBJ1-2 | TRBV6-2/TRBV6-3 | CASRRLVEGLLDGYTF
TRBJ2-2 | TRBV5-1 | CASSPGNTGELFF